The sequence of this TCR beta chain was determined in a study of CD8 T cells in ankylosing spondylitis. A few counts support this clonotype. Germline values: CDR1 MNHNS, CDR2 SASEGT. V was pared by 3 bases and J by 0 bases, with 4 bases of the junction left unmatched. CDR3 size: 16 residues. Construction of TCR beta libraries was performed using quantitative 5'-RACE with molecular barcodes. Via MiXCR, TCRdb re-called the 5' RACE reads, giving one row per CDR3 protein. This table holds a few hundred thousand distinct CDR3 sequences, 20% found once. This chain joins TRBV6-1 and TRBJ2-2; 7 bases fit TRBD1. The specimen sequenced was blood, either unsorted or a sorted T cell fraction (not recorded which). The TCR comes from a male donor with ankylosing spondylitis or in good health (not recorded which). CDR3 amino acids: CASSESGTANTGELFF. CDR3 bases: TGTGCCAGCAGTGAGAGTGGGACAGCGAACACCGGGGAGCTGTTTTTT.